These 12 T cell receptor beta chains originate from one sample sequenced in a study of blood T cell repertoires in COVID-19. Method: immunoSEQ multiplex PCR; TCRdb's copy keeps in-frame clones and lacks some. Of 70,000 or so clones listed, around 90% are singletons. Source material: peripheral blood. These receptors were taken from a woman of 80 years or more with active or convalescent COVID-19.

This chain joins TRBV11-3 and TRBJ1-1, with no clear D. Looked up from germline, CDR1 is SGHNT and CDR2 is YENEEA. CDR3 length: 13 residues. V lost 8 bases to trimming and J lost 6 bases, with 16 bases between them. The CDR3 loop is CASRRREGAEAFF. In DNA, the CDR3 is TGTGCCAGCCGGAGGAGGGAAGGCGCTGAAGCTTTCTTT.

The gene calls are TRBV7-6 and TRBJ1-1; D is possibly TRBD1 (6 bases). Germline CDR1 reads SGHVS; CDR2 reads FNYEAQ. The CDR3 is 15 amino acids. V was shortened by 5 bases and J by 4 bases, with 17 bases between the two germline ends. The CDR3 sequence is CASSPPTGPFTEAFF. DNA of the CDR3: TGTGCCAGCAGCCCACCCACAGGGCCCTTCACTGAAGCTTTCTTT.

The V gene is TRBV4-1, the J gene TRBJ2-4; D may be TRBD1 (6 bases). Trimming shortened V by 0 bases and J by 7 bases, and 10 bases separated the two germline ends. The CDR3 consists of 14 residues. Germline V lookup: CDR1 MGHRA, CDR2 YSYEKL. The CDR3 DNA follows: TGCGCCAGCAGCCAAGAGGTCAGGGGTAACATTCAGTACTTC. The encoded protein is CASSQEVRGNIQYF.

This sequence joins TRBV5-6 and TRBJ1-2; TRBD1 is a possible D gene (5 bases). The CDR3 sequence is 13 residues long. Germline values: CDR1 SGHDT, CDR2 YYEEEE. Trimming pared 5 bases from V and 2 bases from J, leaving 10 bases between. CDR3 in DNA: TGTGCCAGCAGTACAGGCTTCAACTATGGCTACACCTTC. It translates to CASSTGFNYGYTF.

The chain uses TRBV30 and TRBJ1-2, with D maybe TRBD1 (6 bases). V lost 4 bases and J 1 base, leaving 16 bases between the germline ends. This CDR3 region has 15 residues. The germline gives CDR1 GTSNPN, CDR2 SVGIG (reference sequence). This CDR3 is CAWNRVVTGNYGYTF. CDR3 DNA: TGTGCCTGGAACAGGGTCGTAACTGGTAACTATGGCTACACCTTC.

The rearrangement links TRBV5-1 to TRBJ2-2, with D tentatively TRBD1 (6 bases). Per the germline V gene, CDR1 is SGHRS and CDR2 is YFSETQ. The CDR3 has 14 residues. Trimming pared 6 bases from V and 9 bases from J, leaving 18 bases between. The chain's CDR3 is CASKGGQTTRELFF. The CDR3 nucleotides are TGCGCCAGCAAAGGTGGACAGACTACGAGGGAGCTGTTTTTT.

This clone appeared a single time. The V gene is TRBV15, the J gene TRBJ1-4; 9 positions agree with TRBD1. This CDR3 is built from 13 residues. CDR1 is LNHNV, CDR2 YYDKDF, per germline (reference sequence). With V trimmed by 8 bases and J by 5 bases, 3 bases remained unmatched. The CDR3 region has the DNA TGTGCCACCCGGGACAGGGTGAATGAAAAACTGTTTTTT. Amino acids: CATRDRVNEKLFF. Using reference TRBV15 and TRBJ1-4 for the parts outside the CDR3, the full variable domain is DAMVIQNPRYQVTQFGKPVTLSCSQTLNHNVMYWYQQKSSQAPKLLFHYYDKDFNNEADTPDNFQSRRPNTSFCFLDIRSPGLGDTAMYLCATRDRVNEKLFFGSGTQLSVL.

The CDR3 DNA is TGTGCCAGCAGCCAAGTCCGACGGGGTTCGAACACCGGGGAGCTGTTTTTT. Translation: CASSQVRRGSNTGELFF. The chain links TRBV3-1 (or the pseudogene TRBV3-2) to TRBJ2-2, with D tentatively TRBD2 (5 bases). Germline CDR1 is LGHDT and CDR2 is YNNKEL (reference sequence). The CDR3 runs 17 residues. The V and J ends lost 1 base and 0 bases respectively, with 12 bases between them.

CDR3 residues: CASSRPGGSYNEQFF. The CDR3 region has the DNA TGTGCCAGCAGCCGCCCGGGGGGCTCCTACAATGAGCAGTTCTTC. The chain couples TRBV27 to TRBJ2-1, with 7 bases lining up with TRBD2. Germline loops: CDR1 MNHEY, CDR2 SMNVEV (reference sequence). Trimming removed 6 bases from V and 0 bases from J; junction bases left unmatched: 5. The CDR3 extends over 15 amino acids.

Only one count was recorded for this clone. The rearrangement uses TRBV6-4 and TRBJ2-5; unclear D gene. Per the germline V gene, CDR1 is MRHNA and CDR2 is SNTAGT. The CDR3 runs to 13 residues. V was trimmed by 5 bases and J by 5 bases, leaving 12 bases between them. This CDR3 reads CASSREARETQYF. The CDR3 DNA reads TGTGCCAGCAGTAGAGAGGCGAGGGAGACCCAGTACTTC.

The CDR3 loop is CASSKPPRSGNTIYF. In DNA form, the CDR3 reads TGTGCCAGCAGCAAACCTCCTCGCTCTGGAAACACCATATATTTT. The genes are TRBV21-1 and TRBJ1-3. TRBV21-1 is classified as a pseudogene. This CDR3 comprises 15 residues.

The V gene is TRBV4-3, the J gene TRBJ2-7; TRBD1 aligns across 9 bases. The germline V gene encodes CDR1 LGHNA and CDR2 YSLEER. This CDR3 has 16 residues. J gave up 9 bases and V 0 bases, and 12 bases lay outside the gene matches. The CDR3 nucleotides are TGCGCCAGCAGCCAAGATCCTGTGGGACAGGGAGTAGGGCAGTACTTC. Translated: CASSQDPVGQGVGQYF.